In this sample, the clone carrying this T cell receptor beta chain turned up a few times. This entry comes from a study of blood T cells in healthy people across ages. Looking at the study overall: The template switching approach captured approximately one barcoded beta molecule for every two T cells.

Through a sample-barcoded 5' primer and a J-beta primer mix, a second PCR was run for roughly 6 to 11 cycles. MiXCR, run by TCRdb on the 5' RACE reads, gives a single entry per CDR3 protein. The sample carries 850,000 to 1,100,000 distinct CDR3 sequences, around two fifths recorded once. CDR3 size: 17 residues. Looked up from germline, CDR1 is LGHNA and CDR2 is YNFKEQ. Trimming took 4 bases from V and 3 from J; bases not matched to a gene: 11. The specimen was blood. V usage is TRBV4-2 and J usage is TRBJ1-4, with 7 nucleotides matching TRBD1. This TCR derives from a man younger than 35 in good health. The CDR3 region is CASSREEGAGANEKLFF. In DNA form, the CDR3 reads TGTGCCAGCAGCCGAGAGGAGGGGGCAGGGGCTAATGAAAAACTGTTTTTT.